This TCR beta chain was documented in a study of brain T cells in children with intractable seizures. Study observations and caveats: Patients' HCMV serostatus was unknown; virus specificity rests on CDR3 similarity alone. Pre-surgery blood may have been undersampled, hiding some clones.

Trimming took 0 bases from V and 5 from J, leaving 12 bases between them. Germline V gene lookup returns CDR1 SGHKS and CDR2 YYEKEE (reference sequence). The CDR3 covers 14 residues. A note on this clone: Its target is not known.

Sequencing was limited to surgery cases with top T cell transcript signatures in brain tissue. Before surgery, patients took at least one anti-epileptic drug. The table came from immunoSEQ multiplex PCR; TCRdb's copy has only in-frame clones and leaves some out. The sample has tens of thousands of clones; 90% to 95% are singletons. The specimen comprised peripheral blood, sampled at surgery. V is TRBV5-5 and J is TRBJ2-7; D unresolved. This sequence originates from a boy under three years old with tuberous sclerosis and intractable seizures. The CDR3 spells CASSLAAVSDEQYF. CDR3 DNA sequence: TGTGCCAGCAGCTTGGCCGCTGTATCCGACGAGCAGTACTTC.